A selection of T cell receptor beta chains follows, all from one sample in a study of blood T cell repertoires in COVID-19. Assay: immunoSEQ multiplex PCR; the TCRdb copy retains only in-frame clones and omits some. The sample shows around 87,000 clones, around 89% of them seen only once. Sequenced input: peripheral blood. These receptors all come from a man in his fifties or sixties with acute or convalescent COVID-19. The CDR3 runs from the conserved cysteine through the conserved F or W. The D gene is left open where the match is weak. Expanded clones get a size class; other rows say once, few or many, or leave the size out.

d_call: TRBD2; j_call: TRBJ2-1; v_call: TRBV9; clone_size: NA; cdr3_nt: TGTGCCAGCAGCCCCAGGACTAGCGATGAGCAGTTCTTC; cdr3_aa: CASSPRTSDEQFF
d_call: TRBD1; j_call: TRBJ1-5; v_call: TRBV5-1; clone_size: NA; cdr3_nt: TGCGCCAGCAGCTTGGAGGGACAGGAAAATCAGCCCCAGCATTTT; cdr3_aa: CASSLEGQENQPQHF
d_call: NA; j_call: TRBJ2-1; v_call: TRBV12-5; clone_size: NA; cdr3_nt: TGTGCTAGTGGTTCCCCGAGCTCCTACAATGAGCAGTTCTTC; cdr3_aa: CASGSPSSYNEQFF
d_call: NA; j_call: TRBJ2-1; v_call: TRBV9; clone_size: NA; cdr3_nt: TGTGCCAGCAGCCCGCTCTACGGCTCCTACAATGAGCAGTTCTTC; cdr3_aa: CASSPLYGSYNEQFF
d_call: TRBD1; j_call: TRBJ1-4; v_call: TRBV10-1; clone_size: NA; cdr3_nt: TGCGCCAGCACGCAGGGGGTTGGGGAAAAACTGTTTTTT; cdr3_aa: CASTQGVGEKLFF
d_call: NA; j_call: TRBJ1-4; v_call: TRBV9; clone_size: NA; cdr3_nt: TGTGCCAGCAGCGCACAGGGAACTAATGAAAAACTGTTTTTT; cdr3_aa: CASSAQGTNEKLFF
d_call: NA; j_call: TRBJ1-5; v_call: TRBV7-9; clone_size: NA; cdr3_nt: TGTGCCAGCAGCCTACAGGGTCAGCCCCAGCATTTT; cdr3_aa: CASSLQGQPQHF
d_call: TRBD2; j_call: TRBJ2-3; v_call: TRBV4-2; clone_size: NA; cdr3_nt: TGTGCCAGCAGCCAAGAGATGCTAGCGGGGACCTACACAGATACGCAGTATTTT; cdr3_aa: CASSQEMLAGTYTDTQYF
d_call: TRBD1; j_call: TRBJ1-4; v_call: TRBV2; clone_size: NA; cdr3_nt: TGTGCCAGCAGTCCTCGACAGGGGACAGAAAAACTGTTTTTT; cdr3_aa: CASSPRQGTEKLFF
d_call: TRBD1; j_call: TRBJ2-3; v_call: TRBV4-2; clone_size: NA; cdr3_nt: TGTGCCAGCAGCCAGAGGACAGGGTTCCCAGATACGCAGTATTTT; cdr3_aa: CASSQRTGFPDTQYF
d_call: TRBD1; j_call: TRBJ1-3; v_call: TRBV2; clone_size: NA; cdr3_nt: TGTGCCAGCGGAACAGGGGGCGGCATCACGTATGGAAACACCATATATTTT; cdr3_aa: CASGTGGGITYGNTIYF
d_call: NA; j_call: TRBJ1-2; v_call: TRBV19; clone_size: NA; cdr3_nt: TGTGCCAGTAGTCAACAGGGTTACAGCTTTGGCTACACCTTC; cdr3_aa: CASSQQGYSFGYTF
d_call: TRBD1; j_call: TRBJ1-2; v_call: TRBV6-5; clone_size: NA; cdr3_nt: TGTGCCTGCTTAGGGACAGGGGGTGGCTACACCTTC; cdr3_aa: CACLGTGGGYTF
d_call: TRBD1; j_call: TRBJ1-1; v_call: TRBV7-9; clone_size: once; cdr3_nt: TGTGCCAGCAGCAGGGGACAGAAGAACACTGAAGCTTTCTTT; cdr3_aa: CASSRGQKNTEAFF
d_call: TRBD2; j_call: TRBJ2-5; v_call: TRBV7-3; clone_size: NA; cdr3_nt: TGTGCCAGCAGCTCCGCGGGGGGGCTGGGCCAAGAGACCCAGTACTTC; cdr3_aa: CASSSAGGLGQETQYF
d_call: TRBD1; j_call: TRBJ1-4; v_call: TRBV29-1; clone_size: NA; cdr3_nt: TGCAGCGTTGACTCCGGGACAGCAACTAATGAAAAACTGTTTTTT; cdr3_aa: CSVDSGTATNEKLFF